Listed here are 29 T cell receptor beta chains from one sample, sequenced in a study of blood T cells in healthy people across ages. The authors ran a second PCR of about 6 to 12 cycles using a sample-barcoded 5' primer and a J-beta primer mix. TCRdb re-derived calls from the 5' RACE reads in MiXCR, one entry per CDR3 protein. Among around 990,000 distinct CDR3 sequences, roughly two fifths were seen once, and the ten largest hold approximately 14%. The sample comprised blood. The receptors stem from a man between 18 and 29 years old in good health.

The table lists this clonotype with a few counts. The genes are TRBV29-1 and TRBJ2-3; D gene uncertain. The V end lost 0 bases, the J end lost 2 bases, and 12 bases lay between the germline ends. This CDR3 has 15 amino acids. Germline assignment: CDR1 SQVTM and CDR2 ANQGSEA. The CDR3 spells CSVEDRSVNTDTQYF. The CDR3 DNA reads TGCAGCGTTGAAGACAGGTCGGTTAACACAGATACGCAGTATTTT.

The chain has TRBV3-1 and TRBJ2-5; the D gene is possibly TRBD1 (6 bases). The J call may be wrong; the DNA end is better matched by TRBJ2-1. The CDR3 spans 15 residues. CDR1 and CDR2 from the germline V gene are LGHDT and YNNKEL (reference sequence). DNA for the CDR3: TGTGCCAGCAGCCACCGGCCTGGACAGCAAGAGACCCAGTTCTTC. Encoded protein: CASSHRPGQQETQFF.

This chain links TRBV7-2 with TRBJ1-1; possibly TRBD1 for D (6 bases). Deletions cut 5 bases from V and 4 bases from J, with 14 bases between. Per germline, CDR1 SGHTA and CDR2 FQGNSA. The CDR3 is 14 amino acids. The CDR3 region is CASSPYGQFTEAFF. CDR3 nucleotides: TGTGCCAGCAGCCCCTACGGACAGTTCACTGAAGCTTTCTTT.

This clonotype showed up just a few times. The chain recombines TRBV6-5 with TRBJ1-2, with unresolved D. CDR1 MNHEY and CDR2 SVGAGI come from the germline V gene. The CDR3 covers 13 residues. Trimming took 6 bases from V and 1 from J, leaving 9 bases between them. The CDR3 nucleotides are TGTGCCAGCAGGTTGGCAGTTAACTATGGCTACACCTTC. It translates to CASRLAVNYGYTF.

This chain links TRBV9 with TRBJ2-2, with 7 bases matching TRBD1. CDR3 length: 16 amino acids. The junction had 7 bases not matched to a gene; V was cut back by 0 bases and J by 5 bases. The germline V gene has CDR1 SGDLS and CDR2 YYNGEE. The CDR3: CASSVGQGVGTGELFF. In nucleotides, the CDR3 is TGTGCCAGCAGCGTAGGACAGGGTGTCGGGACCGGGGAGCTGTTTTTT.

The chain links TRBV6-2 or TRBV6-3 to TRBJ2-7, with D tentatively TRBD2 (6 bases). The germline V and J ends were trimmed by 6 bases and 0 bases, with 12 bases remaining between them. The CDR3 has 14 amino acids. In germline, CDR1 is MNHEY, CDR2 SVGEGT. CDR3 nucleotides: TGTGCCAGCAGGCCGGGACTGACCTCCTACGAGCAGTACTTC. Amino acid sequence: CASRPGLTSYEQYF.

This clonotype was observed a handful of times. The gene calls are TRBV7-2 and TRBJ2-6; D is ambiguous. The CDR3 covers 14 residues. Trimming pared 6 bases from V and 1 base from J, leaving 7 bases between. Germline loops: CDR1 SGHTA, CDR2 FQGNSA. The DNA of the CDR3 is TGTGCCAGCAGAACCGGTTCTGGGGCCAACGTCCTGACTTTC. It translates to CASRTGSGANVLTF.

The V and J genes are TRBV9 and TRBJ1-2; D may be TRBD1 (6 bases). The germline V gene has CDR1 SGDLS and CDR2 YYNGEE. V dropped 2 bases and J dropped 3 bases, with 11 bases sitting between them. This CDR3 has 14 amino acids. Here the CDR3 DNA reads TGTGCCAGCAGCGTCCACCAGGGGTACTATGGCTACACCTTC. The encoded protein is CASSVHQGYYGYTF.

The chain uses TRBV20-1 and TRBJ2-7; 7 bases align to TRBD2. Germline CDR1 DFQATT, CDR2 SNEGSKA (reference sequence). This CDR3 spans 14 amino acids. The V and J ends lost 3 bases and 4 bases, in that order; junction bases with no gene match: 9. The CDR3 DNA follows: TGCAGTGCTAGCTGGGGGAGTAGCGGGTACGAGCAGTACTTC. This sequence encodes CSASWGSSGYEQYF.

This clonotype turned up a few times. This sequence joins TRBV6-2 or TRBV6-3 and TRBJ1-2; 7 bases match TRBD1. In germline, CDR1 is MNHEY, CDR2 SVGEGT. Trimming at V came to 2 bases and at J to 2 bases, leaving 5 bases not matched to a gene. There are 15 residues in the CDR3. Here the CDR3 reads CASSYLRQGNYGYTF. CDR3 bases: TGTGCCAGCAGTTACCTCAGACAGGGAAACTATGGCTACACCTTC.

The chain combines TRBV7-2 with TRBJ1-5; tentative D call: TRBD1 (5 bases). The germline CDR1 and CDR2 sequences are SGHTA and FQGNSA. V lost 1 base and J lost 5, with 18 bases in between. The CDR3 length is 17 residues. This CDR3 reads CASSLVGHGSGYQPQHF. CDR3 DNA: TGTGCCAGCAGCTTAGTAGGACACGGTTCGGGGTATCAGCCCCAGCATTTT.

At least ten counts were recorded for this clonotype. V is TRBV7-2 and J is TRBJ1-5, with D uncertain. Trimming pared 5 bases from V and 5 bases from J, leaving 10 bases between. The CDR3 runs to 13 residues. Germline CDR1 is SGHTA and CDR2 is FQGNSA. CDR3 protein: CASSRTGDQPQHF. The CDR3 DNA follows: TGTGCCAGCAGCCGTACTGGGGATCAGCCCCAGCATTTT.

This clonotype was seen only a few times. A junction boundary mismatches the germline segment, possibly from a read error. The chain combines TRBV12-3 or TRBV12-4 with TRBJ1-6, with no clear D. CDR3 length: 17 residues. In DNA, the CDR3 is TGTGCCAGCAGCTTAGGCACCCTGCAATCCTATAATTCACCCCTCCACTTT. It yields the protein CASSLGTLQSYNSPLHF.

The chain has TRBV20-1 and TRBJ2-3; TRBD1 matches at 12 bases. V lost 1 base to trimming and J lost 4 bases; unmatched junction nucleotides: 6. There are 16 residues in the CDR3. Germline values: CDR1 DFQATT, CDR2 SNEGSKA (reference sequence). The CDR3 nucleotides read TGCAGTGCTAGAGCTCGGGACAGGGGGCTGGCAGATACGCAGTATTTT. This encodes CSARARDRGLADTQYF.

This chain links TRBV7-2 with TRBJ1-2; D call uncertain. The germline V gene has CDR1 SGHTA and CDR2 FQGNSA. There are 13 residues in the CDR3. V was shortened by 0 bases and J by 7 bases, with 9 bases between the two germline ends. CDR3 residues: CASSLALGVGYTF. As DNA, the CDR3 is TGTGCCAGCAGCTTAGCATTGGGAGTTGGCTACACCTTC.

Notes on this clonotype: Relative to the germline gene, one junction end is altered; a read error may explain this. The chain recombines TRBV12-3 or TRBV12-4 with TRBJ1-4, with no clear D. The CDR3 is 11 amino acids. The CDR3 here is CASSLDEELFF. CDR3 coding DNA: TGTGCCAGCAGTCTTGATGAAGAACTGTTTTTT.

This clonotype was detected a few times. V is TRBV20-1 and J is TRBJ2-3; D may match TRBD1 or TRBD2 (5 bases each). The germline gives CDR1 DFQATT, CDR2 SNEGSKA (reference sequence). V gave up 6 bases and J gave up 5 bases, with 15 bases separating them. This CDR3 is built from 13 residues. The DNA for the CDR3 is TGCAGTGCGCCCCCCGGGGCCGGAGATACGCAGTATTTT. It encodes CSAPPGAGDTQYF.

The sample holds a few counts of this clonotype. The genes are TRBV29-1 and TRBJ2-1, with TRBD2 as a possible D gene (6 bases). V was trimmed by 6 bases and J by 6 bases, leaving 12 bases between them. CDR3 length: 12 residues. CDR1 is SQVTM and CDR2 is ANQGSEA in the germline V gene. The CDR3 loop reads CSVWTTLNEQFF. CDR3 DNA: TGCAGCGTATGGACTACCCTCAATGAGCAGTTCTTC.

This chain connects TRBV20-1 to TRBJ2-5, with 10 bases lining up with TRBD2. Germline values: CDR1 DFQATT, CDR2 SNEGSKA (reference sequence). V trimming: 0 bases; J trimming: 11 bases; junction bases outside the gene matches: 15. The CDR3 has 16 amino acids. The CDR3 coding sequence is TGCAGTGCTAGAGATCTCAGCGGGGGGGCTAGGAATGAGCAGTACTTC. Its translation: CSARDLSGGARNEQYF.

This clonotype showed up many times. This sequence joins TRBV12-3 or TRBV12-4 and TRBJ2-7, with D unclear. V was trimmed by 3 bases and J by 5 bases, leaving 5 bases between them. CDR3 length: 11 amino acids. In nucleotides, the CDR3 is TGTGCCAGCAGTTTTTCGGACGAGCAGTACTTC. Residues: CASSFSDEQYF.

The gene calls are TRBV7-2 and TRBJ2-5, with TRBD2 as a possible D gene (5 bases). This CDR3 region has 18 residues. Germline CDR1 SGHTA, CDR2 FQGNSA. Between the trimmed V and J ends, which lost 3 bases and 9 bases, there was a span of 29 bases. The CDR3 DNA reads TGTGCCAGCAGCTTTGATGGGTTCCGTGGGAGATCCGGGGTTCCCCAGTACTTC. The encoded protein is CASSFDGFRGRSGVPQYF.

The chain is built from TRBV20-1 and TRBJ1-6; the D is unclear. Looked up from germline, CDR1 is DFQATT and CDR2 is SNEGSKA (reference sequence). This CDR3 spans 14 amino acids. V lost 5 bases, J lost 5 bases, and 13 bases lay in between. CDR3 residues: CSAGEDGNNSPLHF. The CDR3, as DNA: TGCAGTGCTGGCGAGGACGGAAATAATTCACCCCTCCACTTT.

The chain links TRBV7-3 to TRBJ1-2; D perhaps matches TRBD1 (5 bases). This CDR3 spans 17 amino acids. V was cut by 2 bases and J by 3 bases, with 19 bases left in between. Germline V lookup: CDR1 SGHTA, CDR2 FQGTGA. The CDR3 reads CASSLGSSVGTHYGYTF. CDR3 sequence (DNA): TGTGCCAGCAGCTTAGGTTCGTCCGTTGGGACCCACTATGGCTACACCTTC.

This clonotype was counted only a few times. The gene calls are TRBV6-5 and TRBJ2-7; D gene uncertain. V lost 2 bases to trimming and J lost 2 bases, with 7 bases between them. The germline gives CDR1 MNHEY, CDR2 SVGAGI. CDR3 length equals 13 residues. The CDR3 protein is CASSYTSPYEQYF. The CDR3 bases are TGTGCCAGCAGTTACACGTCCCCCTACGAGCAGTACTTC.

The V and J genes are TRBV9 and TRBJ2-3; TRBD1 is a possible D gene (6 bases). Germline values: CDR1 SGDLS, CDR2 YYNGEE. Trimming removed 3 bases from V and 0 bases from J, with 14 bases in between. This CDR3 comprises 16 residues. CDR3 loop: CASSERQVSSTDTQYF. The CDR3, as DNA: TGTGCCAGCAGCGAGAGACAGGTCTCTAGCACAGATACGCAGTATTTT.

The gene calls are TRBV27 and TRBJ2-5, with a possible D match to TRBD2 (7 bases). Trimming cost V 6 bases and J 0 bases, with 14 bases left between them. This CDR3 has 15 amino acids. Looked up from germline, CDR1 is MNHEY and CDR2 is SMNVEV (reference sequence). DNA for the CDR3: TGTGCCAGCAGGCCTGGCGGGGGCTACCAAGAGACCCAGTACTTC. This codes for CASRPGGGYQETQYF.

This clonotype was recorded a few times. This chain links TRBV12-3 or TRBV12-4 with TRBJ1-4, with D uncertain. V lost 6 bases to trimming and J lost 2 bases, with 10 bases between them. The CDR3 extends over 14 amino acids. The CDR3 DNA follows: TGTGCCAGCAGGCCTGGTGGGACTAATGAAAAACTGTTTTTT. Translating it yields CASRPGGTNEKLFF.

This CDR3 is CASSEFLISILDRGPYGYTF. The CDR3, as DNA: TGTGCCAGCAGTGAATTTTTGATATCGATCTTAGACAGGGGGCCTTATGGCTACACCTTC. V usage is TRBV2 and J usage is TRBJ1-2; 10 nucleotides match TRBD1. Germline V CDR1 and CDR2: SNHLY, FYNNEI. The CDR3 spans 20 residues. V shed 2 bases and J 5 bases; nucleotides not matched to a gene: 20.

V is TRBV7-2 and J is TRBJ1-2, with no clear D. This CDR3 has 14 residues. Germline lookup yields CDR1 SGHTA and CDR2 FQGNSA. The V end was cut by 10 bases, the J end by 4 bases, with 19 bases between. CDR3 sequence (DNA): TGTGCCACCTCTTTGGGGAGGGATAGCTATGGCTACACCTTC. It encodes CATSLGRDSYGYTF. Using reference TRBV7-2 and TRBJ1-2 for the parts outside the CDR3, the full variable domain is GAGVSQSPSNKVTEKGKDVELRCDPISGHTALYWYRQSLGQGLEFLIYFQGNSAPDKSGLPSDRFSAERTGGSVSTLTIQRTQQEDSAVYLCATSLGRDSYGYTFGSGTRLTVV.